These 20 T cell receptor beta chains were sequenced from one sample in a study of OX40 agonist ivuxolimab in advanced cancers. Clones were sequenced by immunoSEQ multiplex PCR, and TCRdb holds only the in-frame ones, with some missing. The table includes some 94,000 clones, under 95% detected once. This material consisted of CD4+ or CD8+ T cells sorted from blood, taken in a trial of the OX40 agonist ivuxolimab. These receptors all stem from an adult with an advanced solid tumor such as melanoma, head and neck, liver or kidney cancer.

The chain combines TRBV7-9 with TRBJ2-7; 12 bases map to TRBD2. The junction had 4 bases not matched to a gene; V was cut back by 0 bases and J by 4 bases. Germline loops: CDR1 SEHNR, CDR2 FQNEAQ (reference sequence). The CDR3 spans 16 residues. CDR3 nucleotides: TGTGCCAGCAGCTTAGCGCGGACTAGCGGGACTTACGAGCAGTACTTC. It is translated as CASSLARTSGTYEQYF. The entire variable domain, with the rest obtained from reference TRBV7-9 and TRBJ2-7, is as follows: DTGVSQNPRHKITKRGQNVTFRCDPISEHNRLYWYRQTLGQGPEFLTYFQNEAQLEKSRLLSDRFSAERPKGSFSTLEIQRTEQGDSAMYLCASSLARTSGTYEQYFGPGTRLTVT.

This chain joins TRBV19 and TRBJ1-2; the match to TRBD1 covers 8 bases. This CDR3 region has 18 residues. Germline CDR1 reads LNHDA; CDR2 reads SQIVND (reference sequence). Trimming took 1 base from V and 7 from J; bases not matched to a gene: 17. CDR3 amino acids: CASSIADVGTGLSAGYTF. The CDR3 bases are TGTGCCAGTAGTATAGCGGACGTCGGGACAGGCCTATCGGCTGGCTACACCTTC. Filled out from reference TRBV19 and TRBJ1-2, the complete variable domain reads DGGITQSPKYLFRKEGQNVTLSCEQNLNHDAMYWYRQDPGQGLRLIYYSQIVNDFQKGDIAEGYSVSREKKESFPLTVTSAQKNPTAFYLCASSIADVGTGLSAGYTFGSGTRLTVV.

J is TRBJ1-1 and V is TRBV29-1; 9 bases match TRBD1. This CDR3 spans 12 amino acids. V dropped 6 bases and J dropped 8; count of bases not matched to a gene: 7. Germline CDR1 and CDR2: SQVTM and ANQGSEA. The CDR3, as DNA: TGCAGCGTAGAGACAGGGGGTGGGGAAGCTTTCTTT. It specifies CSVETGGGEAFF.

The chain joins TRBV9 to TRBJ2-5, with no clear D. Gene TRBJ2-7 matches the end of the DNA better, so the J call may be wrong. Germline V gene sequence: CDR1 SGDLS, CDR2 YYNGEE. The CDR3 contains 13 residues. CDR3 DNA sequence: TGTGCCAGCAGCGTATGGGATGACTACGAGCAGTACTTC. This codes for CASSVWDDYEQYF.

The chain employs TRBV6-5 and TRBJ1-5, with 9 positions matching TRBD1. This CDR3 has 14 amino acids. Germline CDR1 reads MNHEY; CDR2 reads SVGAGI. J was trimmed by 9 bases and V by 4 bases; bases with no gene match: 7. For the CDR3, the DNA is TGTGCCAGCAGTTTACAGGGGGCCCTTGGGCCCCAGCATTTT. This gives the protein CASSLQGALGPQHF.

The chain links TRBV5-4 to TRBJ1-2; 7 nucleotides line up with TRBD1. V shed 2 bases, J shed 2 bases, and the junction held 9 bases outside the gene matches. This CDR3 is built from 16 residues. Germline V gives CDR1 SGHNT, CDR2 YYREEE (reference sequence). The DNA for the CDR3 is TGTGCCAGCAGCTTATTACAGGGGCGCCTAAACTATGGCTACACCTTC. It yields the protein CASSLLQGRLNYGYTF.

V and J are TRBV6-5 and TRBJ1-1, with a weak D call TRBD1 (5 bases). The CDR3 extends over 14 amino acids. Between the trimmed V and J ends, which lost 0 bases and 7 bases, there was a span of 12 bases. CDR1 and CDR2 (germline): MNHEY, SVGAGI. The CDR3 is CASSYSGGLIEAFF. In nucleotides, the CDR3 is TGTGCCAGCAGTTACTCTGGGGGTTTGATTGAAGCTTTCTTT.

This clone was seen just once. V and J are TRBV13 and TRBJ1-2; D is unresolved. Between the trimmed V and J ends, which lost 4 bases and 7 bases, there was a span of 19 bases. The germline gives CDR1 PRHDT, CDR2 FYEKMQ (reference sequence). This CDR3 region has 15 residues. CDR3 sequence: CASSSAGSRKGGYTF. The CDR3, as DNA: TGTGCCAGCAGCTCGGCCGGGAGCCGTAAAGGTGGCTACACCTTC.

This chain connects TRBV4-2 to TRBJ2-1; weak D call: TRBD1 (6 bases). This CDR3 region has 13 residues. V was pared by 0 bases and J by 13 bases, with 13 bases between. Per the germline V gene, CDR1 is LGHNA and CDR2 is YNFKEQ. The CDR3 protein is CASSQDVGGQQFF. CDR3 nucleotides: TGTGCCAGCAGCCAAGATGTAGGGGGACAACAGTTCTTC.

CDR3 residues: CASSQGPSGGLDEQFF. The CDR3 DNA is TGCGCCAGCAGCCAAGGCCCTAGCGGGGGGCTGGATGAGCAGTTCTTC. The gene calls are TRBV4-3 and TRBJ2-1, with 11 bases matching TRBD2. Per the germline V gene, CDR1 is LGHNA and CDR2 is YSLEER. This CDR3 has 16 amino acids. The V segment lost 1 base and the J segment 8 bases; nucleotides outside the gene matches: 7.

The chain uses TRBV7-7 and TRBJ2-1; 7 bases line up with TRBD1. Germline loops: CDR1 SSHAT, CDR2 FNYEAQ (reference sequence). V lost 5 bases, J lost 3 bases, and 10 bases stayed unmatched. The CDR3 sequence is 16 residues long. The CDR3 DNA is TGTGCCAGCAGCCCAACATCCGGGACAGTCTACAATGAGCAGTTCTTC. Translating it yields CASSPTSGTVYNEQFF. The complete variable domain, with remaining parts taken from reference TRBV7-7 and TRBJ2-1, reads GAGVSQSPRYKVTKRGQDVTLRCDPISSHATLYWYQQALGQGPEFLTYFNYEAQPDKSGLPSDRFSAERPEGSISTLTIQRTEQRDSAMYRCASSPTSGTVYNEQFFGPGTRLTVL.

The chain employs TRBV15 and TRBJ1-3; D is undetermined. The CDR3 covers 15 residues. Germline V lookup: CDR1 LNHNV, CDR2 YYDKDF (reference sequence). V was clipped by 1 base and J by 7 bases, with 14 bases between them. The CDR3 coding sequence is TGTGCCACCAGCAGAGGGGCAGGTTACGTTAACACCATATATTTT. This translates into CATSRGAGYVNTIYF.

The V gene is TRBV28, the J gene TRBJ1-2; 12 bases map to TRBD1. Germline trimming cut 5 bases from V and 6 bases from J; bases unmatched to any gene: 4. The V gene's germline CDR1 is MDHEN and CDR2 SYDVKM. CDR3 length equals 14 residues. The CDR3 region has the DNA TGTGCCAGCAGTGGGGACAGGGGGCGTCATGGCTACACCTTC. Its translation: CASSGDRGRHGYTF.

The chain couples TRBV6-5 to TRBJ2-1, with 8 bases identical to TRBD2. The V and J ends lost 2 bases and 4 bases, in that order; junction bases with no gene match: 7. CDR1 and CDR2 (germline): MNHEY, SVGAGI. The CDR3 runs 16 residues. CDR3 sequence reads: CASSYGSSGGYNEQFF. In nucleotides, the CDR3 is TGTGCCAGCAGTTACGGATCAAGCGGGGGTTACAATGAGCAGTTCTTC.

The DNA for the CDR3 is TGCGCCAGCAGCCAAGTTAGTCCCAGCACAGATACGCAGTATTTT. Amino acid sequence: CASSQVSPSTDTQYF. The rearrangement uses TRBV4-1 and TRBJ2-3; D uncertain. This CDR3 region has 15 residues. In germline, CDR1 is MGHRA, CDR2 YSYEKL. V dropped 1 base and J dropped 0 bases, with 8 bases sitting between them.

The CDR3 loop is CASSQDRDPALKNIQYF. The CDR3 DNA reads as TGCGCCAGCAGCCAAGATCGTGACCCCGCTCTCAAAAACATTCAGTACTTC. This sequence joins TRBV4-1 and TRBJ2-4; unclear D gene. V was trimmed by 0 bases and J by 3 bases, leaving 15 bases between them. This CDR3 is 17 amino acids long. CDR1 is MGHRA, CDR2 YSYEKL, per germline.

In nucleotides, the CDR3 is TGTGCCAGCAGCATCCGGGACGACGAAGAGACCCAGTACTTC. Residues: CASSIRDDEETQYF. The rearrangement joins TRBV6-5 to TRBJ2-5, with D possibly being TRBD1 or TRBD2 (5 bases each). Germline assignment: CDR1 MNHEY and CDR2 SVGAGI. This CDR3 spans 14 amino acids. Trimming removed 6 bases from V and 3 bases from J, with 14 bases in between.

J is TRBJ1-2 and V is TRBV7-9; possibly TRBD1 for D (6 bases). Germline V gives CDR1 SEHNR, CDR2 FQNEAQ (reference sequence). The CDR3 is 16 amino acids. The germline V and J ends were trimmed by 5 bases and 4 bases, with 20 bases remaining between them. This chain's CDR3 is CASSPSGYGRGYGYTF. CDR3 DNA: TGTGCCAGCAGCCCATCAGGGTACGGCAGGGGCTATGGCTACACCTTC.

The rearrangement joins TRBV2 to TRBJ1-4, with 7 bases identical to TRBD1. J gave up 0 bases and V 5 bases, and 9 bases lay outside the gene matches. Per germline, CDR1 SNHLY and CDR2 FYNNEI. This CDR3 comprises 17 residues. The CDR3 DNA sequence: TGTGCCAGCAGTACAGACAGGGTAGTTGCAACTAATGAAAAACTGTTTTTT. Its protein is CASSTDRVVATNEKLFF.

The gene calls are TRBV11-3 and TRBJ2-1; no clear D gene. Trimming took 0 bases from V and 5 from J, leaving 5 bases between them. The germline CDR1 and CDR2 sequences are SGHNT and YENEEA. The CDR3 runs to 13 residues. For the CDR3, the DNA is TGTGCCAGCAGCTTAGACTCAAACAATGAGCAGTTCTTC. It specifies CASSLDSNNEQFF.